The 5 T cell receptor beta chains listed next were all sequenced from one sample in a study of Ad26.COV2.S vaccination and SARS-CoV-2 variants. The table came from immunoSEQ multiplex PCR; TCRdb's copy has only in-frame clones and leaves some out. The repertoire includes more than 150,000 clones, around nine tenths of them detected once, and about 5.5% sits in the top ten. The sample was peripheral blood, taken after recovery from COVID-19. The receptors stem from a human donor who had recovered from COVID-19.

This chain connects TRBV4-1 to TRBJ1-1; possible D gene TRBD1, 5 bases. The CDR3 is made up of 15 amino acids. Germline CDR1 MGHRA, CDR2 YSYEKL. Deletions cut 1 base from V and 0 bases from J, with 9 bases between. The CDR3 reads CASSQVQDMNTEAFF. The CDR3 bases are TGCGCCAGCAGCCAAGTGCAGGACATGAACACTGAAGCTTTCTTT.

The CDR3 coding sequence is TGTGCCAGCAGGCCCGGGACGAACACCGGGGAGCTGTTTTTT. Translated, it gives CASRPGTNTGELFF. The V and J genes are TRBV6-5 and TRBJ2-2; D perhaps matches TRBD2 (5 bases). Trimming took 6 bases from V and 0 from J, leaving 8 bases between them. This CDR3 region has 14 residues. Germline V lookup: CDR1 MNHEY, CDR2 SVGAGI.

This chain connects TRBV2 to TRBJ1-1, with TRBD1 identical over 12 bases. The V and J ends lost 6 bases and 5 bases, in that order; junction bases with no gene match: 4. From germline, CDR1 is SNHLY and CDR2 FYNNEI. This CDR3 is 14 amino acids long. The CDR3 DNA reads as TGTGCCAGCAGGGGACAGGGGGCGCGTACTGAAGCTTTCTTT. It is translated as CASRGQGARTEAFF.

As concerns this clone: One end of the junction fails to match germline, which may point to a read error. The genes are TRBV19 and TRBJ1-1; weak D call: TRBD1 (5 bases). CDR3 length: 13 residues. Germline V gene lookup returns CDR1 LNHDA and CDR2 SQIVND (reference sequence). The CDR3 region has the DNA TGTGTCAGTAAAAGCTGGGACAACACTGAAGCTTTCTTT. Its translation: CVSKSWDNTEAFF.

The genes are TRBV13 and TRBJ1-2, with TRBD1 as a possible D gene (5 bases). The CDR3 runs 12 residues. Germline V CDR1 and CDR2: PRHDT, FYEKMQ (reference sequence). The V end lost 4 bases, the J end lost 9 bases, and 12 bases lay between the germline ends. Here the CDR3 reads CASSSAGISYTF. Written as DNA, the CDR3 is TGTGCCAGCAGCTCCGCAGGGATTAGCTACACCTTC.